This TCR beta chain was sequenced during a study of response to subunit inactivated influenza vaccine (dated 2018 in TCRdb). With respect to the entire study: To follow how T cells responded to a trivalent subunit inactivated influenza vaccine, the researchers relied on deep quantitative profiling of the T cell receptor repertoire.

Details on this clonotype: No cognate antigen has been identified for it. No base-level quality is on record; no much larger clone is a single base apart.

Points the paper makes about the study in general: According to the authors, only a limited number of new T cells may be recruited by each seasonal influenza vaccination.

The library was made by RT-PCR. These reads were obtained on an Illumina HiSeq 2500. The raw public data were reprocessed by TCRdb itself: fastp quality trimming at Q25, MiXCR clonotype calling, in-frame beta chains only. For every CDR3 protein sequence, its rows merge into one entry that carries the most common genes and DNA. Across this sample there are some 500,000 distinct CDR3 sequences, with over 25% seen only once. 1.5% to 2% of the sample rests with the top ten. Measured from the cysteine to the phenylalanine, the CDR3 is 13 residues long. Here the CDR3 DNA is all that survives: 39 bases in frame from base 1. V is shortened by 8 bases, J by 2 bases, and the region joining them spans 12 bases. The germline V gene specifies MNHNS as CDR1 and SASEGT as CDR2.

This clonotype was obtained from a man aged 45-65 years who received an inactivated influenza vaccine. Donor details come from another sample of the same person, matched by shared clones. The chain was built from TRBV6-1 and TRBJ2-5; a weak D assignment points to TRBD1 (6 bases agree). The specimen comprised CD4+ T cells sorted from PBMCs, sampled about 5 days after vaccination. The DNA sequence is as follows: TGTGCCAGCGTAGACAGGTATCAAGAGACCCAGTACTTC. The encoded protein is CASVDRYQETQYF.